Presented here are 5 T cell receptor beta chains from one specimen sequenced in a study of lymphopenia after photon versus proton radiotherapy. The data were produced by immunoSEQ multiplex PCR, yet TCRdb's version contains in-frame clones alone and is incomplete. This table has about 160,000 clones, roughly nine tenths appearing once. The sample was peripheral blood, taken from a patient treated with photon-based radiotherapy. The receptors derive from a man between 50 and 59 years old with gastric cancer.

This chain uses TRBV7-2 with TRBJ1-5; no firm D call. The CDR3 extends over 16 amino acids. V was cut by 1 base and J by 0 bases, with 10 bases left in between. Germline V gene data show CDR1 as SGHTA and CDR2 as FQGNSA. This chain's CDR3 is CASSLVGTASNQPQHF. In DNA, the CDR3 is TGTGCCAGCAGCTTAGTAGGAACCGCTAGCAATCAGCCCCAGCATTTT.

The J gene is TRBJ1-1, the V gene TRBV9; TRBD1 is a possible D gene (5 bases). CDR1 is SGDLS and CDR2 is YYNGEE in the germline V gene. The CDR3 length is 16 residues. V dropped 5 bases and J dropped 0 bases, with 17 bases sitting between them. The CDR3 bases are TGTGCCAGCAGTGCGTACCGGGGCAGAATGAACACTGAAGCTTTCTTT. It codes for CASSAYRGRMNTEAFF.

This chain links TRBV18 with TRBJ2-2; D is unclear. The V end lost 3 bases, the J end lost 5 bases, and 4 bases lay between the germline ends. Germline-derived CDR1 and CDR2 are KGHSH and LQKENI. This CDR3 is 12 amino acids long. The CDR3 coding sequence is TGTGCCAGCTCACCCGGTACCGGGGAGCTGTTTTTT. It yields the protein CASSPGTGELFF.

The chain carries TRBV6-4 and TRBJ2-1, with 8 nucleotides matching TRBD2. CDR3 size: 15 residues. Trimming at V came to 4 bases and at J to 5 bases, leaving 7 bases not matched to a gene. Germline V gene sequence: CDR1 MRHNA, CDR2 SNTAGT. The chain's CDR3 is CASSAKAGENNEQFF. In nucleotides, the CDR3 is TGTGCCAGCAGTGCCAAAGCGGGAGAGAACAATGAGCAGTTCTTC.

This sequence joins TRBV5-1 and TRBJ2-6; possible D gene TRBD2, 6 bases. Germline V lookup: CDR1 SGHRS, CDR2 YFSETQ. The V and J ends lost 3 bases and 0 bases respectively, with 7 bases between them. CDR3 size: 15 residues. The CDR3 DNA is TGCGCCAGCAGCTCCGGGGGCTCTGGGGCCAACGTCCTGACTTTC. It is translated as CASSSGGSGANVLTF.